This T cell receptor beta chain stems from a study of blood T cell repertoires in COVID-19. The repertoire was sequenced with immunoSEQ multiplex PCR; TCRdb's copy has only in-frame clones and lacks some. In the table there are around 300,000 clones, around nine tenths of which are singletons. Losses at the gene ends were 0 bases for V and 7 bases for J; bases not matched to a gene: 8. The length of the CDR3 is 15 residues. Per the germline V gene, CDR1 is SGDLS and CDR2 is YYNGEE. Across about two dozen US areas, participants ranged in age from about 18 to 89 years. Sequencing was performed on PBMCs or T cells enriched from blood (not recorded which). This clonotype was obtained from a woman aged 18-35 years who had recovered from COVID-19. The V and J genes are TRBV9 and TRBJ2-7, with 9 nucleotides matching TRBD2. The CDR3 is CASSVDSAGGYEQYF. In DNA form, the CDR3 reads TGTGCCAGCAGCGTAGATTCAGCGGGAGGTTATGAGCAGTACTTC.